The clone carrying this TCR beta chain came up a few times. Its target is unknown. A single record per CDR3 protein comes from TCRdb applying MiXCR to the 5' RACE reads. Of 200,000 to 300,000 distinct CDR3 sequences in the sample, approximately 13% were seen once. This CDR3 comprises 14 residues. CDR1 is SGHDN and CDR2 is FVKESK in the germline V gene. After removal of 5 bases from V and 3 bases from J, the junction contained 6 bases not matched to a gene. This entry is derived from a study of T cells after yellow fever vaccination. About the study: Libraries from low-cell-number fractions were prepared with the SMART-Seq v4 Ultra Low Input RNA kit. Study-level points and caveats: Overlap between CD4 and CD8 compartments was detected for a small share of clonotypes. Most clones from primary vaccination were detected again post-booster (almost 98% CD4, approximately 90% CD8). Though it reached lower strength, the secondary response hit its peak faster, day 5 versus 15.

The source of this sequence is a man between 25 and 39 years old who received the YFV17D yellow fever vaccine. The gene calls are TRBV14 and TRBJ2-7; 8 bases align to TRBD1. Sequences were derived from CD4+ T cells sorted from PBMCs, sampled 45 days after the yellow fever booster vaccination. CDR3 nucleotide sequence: TGTGCCAGCAGCAAGACACAGGGGGGCTACGAGCAGTACTTC. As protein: CASSKTQGGYEQYF.